At least ten counts were recorded for the clone carrying this TCR beta chain. Its antigen remains unknown. Using its own MiXCR run on the 5' RACE reads, TCRdb lists one record per CDR3 protein. In the table there are fewer than 700,000 distinct CDR3 sequences, roughly a fifth of which are singletons. These data belong to a study of T-cell memory formation after mild COVID-19. Study-level information: TCR clusters were mostly confined to one donor each. Study-wide results and caveats: Prior to infection, memory already included some responding clones, suggesting cross-reactive memory joined.

The germline V gene encodes CDR1 MNHEY and CDR2 SVGEGT. The CDR3 has 13 residues. Trimming pared 0 bases from V and 13 bases from J, leaving 15 bases between. The sequence was obtained from an adult woman who had mild COVID-19 (a few samples of this study predate the infection). Cell type and time point are not known. This sequence joins TRBV6-2 or TRBV6-3 and TRBJ2-5; unclear D gene. Material for sequencing was PBMCs or a T cell subset sorted from them (not recorded which). The CDR3: CASSYSELLPRYF. The CDR3 DNA sequence: TGTGCCAGCAGTTACTCGGAACTCCTACCCCGGTACTTC.